This entry lists 19 T cell receptor beta chains sequenced from one sample in a study of PD-L1 blockade in urothelial cancer. The time point is: peripheral blood 6 weeks after treatment start. Produced via immunoSEQ multiplex PCR; TCRdb's table is partial and in-frame only. The profile shows more than 90,000 clones, around four fifths of them singletons. This specimen consisted of PBMCs, obtained around atezolizumab (anti-PD-L1) treatment. The receptors come from a man between 65 and 85 years old with urothelial cancer.

The rearrangement uses TRBV7-3 and TRBJ1-5; D remains ambiguous. There are 13 residues in the CDR3. Deletions cut 5 bases from V and 6 bases from J, with 11 bases between. CDR1 SGHTA and CDR2 FQGTGA come from the germline V gene. The CDR3 DNA reads TGTGCCAGCAGCGCGCAACGGGGTCAGCCCCAGCATTTT. Its protein product is CASSAQRGQPQHF.

This clone is a singleton in its sample. The rearrangement uses TRBV6-6 and TRBJ1-6; 10 nucleotides match TRBD1. J gave up 7 bases and V 6 bases, and 9 bases lay outside the gene matches. This CDR3 contains 16 residues. The germline V gene encodes CDR1 MNHNY and CDR2 SVGAGI (reference sequence). CDR3 protein: CASSLLDRGQNSPLHF. The CDR3 nucleotides read TGTGCCAGCAGCCTTCTCGACAGGGGGCAAAATTCACCCCTCCACTTT.

The V call is TRBV7-9, the J call TRBJ2-7; no clear D gene. The germline V gene encodes CDR1 SEHNR and CDR2 FQNEAQ (reference sequence). The CDR3 contains 14 residues. V lost 0 bases, J lost 2 bases, and 8 bases lay in between. In DNA form, the CDR3 reads TGTGCCAGCAGCTTAGCAGGCCAGGCCTACGAGCAGTACTTC. The encoded protein is CASSLAGQAYEQYF.

The genes are TRBV6-6 and TRBJ2-3, with TRBD2 matching 9 bases. V shed 0 bases, J shed 4 bases, and the junction held 5 bases outside the gene matches. Per the germline V gene, CDR1 is MNHNY and CDR2 is SVGAGI (reference sequence). CDR3 length equals 16 residues. CDR3 nucleotides: TGTGCCAGCAGTTACTCGGCGGGAGGGCCCCCAGATACGCAGTATTTT. This gives the protein CASSYSAGGPPDTQYF.

This chain uses TRBV11-3 with TRBJ2-1; 7 nucleotides align to TRBD1. Germline V gene data show CDR1 as SGHNT and CDR2 as YENEEA. With 5 bases clipped from V and 7 bases from J, the junction kept 5 bases outside the gene matches. This CDR3 is 13 amino acids long. CDR3 protein: CASSQGGGNEQFF. The CDR3, as DNA: TGTGCCAGCAGCCAAGGGGGCGGTAATGAGCAGTTCTTC.

The chain has TRBV19 and TRBJ2-1, with TRBD1 matching 11 bases. Germline CDR1 and CDR2: LNHDA and SQIVND (reference sequence). The V and J ends lost 2 bases and 7 bases, in that order; junction bases with no gene match: 4. This CDR3 region has 15 residues. DNA of the CDR3: TGTGCCAGTAGTATAACCGGGACAGGGGGGAATGAGCAGTTCTTC. Amino acids: CASSITGTGGNEQFF.

There are a few counts of this clone. The genes are TRBV18 and TRBJ2-7, with D perhaps matching TRBD1 (6 bases). V was trimmed by 0 bases and J by 0 bases, leaving 21 bases between them. CDR1 KGHSH and CDR2 LQKENI come from the germline V gene. CDR3 length: 19 amino acids. The DNA of the CDR3 is TGTGCCAGCTCACCACCTACCGGATCGACAGGTCTCAGCTCCTACGAGCAGTACTTC. Protein: CASSPPTGSTGLSSYEQYF.

The chain carries TRBV21-1 and TRBJ1-5; the table's TRBD1 call for D was not verified on the DNA. TRBV21-1 is described as a pseudogene. This CDR3 comprises 16 residues. CDR3 nucleotides: TGTGCCAGCAGCAAAGGGCCCAGGGCGGGCAATCAGCCCCAGCATTTT. Residues: CASSKGPRAGNQPQHF.

This clone turned up a few times. The J gene is TRBJ2-2, the V gene TRBV10-2; 7 bases agree with TRBD1. V shed 8 bases, J shed 13 bases, and the junction held 7 bases outside the gene matches. The CDR3 contains 11 residues. Germline CDR1 and CDR2: WSHSY and SAAADI. In DNA form, the CDR3 reads TGCGCCAGCGGGGGACAGACTGGGCTGTTTTTT. Translated: CASGGQTGLFF.

The chain uses TRBV10-2 and TRBJ1-1; D perhaps matches TRBD1 (6 bases). Trimming took off 6 bases at V and 7 bases at J, with 18 bases between the two ends. CDR1 and CDR2 (germline): WSHSY, SAAADI. The CDR3 has 14 residues. In nucleotides, the CDR3 is TGCGCCAGCAGCCGTCGGGGGGCGCGAGGTGAAGCTTTCTTT. Translated: CASSRRGARGEAFF.

The J gene is TRBJ1-4, the V gene TRBV5-1; weak D call: TRBD1 (5 bases). This CDR3 contains 14 residues. Germline assignment: CDR1 SGHRS and CDR2 YFSETQ. V lost 0 bases to trimming and J lost 8 bases, with 11 bases between them. The CDR3 protein is CASSLGGGPEKLFF. The CDR3 DNA follows: TGCGCCAGCAGCTTGGGGGGGGGACCCGAAAAACTGTTTTTT.

The chain employs TRBV6-5 and TRBJ2-7; 10 nucleotides line up with TRBD1. Germline V gives CDR1 MNHEY, CDR2 SVGAGI. V shed 6 bases, J shed 3 bases, and the junction held 2 bases outside the gene matches. The CDR3 consists of 13 residues. CDR3 coding DNA: TGTGCCAGCAGAAGGGACAGGGGCTACGAGCAGTACTTC. Translating it yields CASRRDRGYEQYF.

The chain joins TRBV5-4 to TRBJ1-5; D is perhaps TRBD1 (6 bases). The V gene lost 0 bases and the J gene lost 5 bases, with 12 bases spanning the gap. Germline CDR1 is SGHNT and CDR2 is YYREEE (reference sequence). The CDR3 covers 15 residues. The CDR3 DNA reads TGTGCCAGCAGCTTGGGTGGGACATCGGATCAGCCCCAGCATTTT. Translating gives CASSLGGTSDQPQHF.

This rearrangement joins TRBV5-1 to TRBJ2-2; D is ambiguous. CDR3 length equals 15 residues. The V gene lost 0 bases and the J gene lost 2 bases, with 8 bases spanning the gap. CDR1 and CDR2 from the germline V gene are SGHRS and YFSETQ. The CDR3 protein is CASSLETFNTGELFF. CDR3 nucleotide sequence: TGCGCCAGCAGCTTGGAAACATTTAACACCGGGGAGCTGTTTTTT.

The chain has TRBV4-1 and TRBJ2-7; 8 bases align to TRBD2. The CDR3 spans 15 residues. V was clipped by 3 bases and J by 4 bases; unmatched bases: 8. Germline V CDR1 and CDR2: MGHRA, YSYEKL. CDR3 residues: CASSQVAGTNYEQYF. CDR3 DNA: TGCGCCAGCAGCCAGGTAGCGGGGACGAATTACGAGCAGTACTTC.

The chain employs TRBV7-9 and TRBJ1-2; TRBD1 matches at 9 bases. The CDR3 extends over 16 amino acids. Germline V gene data show CDR1 as SEHNR and CDR2 as FQNEAQ (reference sequence). V was pared by 5 bases and J by 7 bases, with 14 bases of the junction left unmatched. CDR3 DNA sequence: TGTGCCAGCAGCCCGGGACAGGGTGCGGACTTAGGTGGCTACACCTTC. Its translation is CASSPGQGADLGGYTF.

In its sample, this clone was seen a few times. The V and J genes are TRBV10-1 and TRBJ2-1, with 8 bases matching TRBD1. CDR1 WNHNN and CDR2 SYGVQD come from the germline V gene (reference sequence). The CDR3 runs 15 residues. V lost 2 bases, J lost 6 bases, and 6 bases stayed unmatched. CDR3 sequence reads: CASSERQGLGNEQFF. CDR3 sequence (DNA): TGCGCCAGCAGTGAGAGACAGGGGCTGGGCAATGAGCAGTTCTTC.

J is TRBJ2-7 and V is TRBV6-5; perhaps TRBD2 as D (6 bases). Germline-derived CDR1 and CDR2 are MNHEY and SVGAGI. The CDR3 sequence is 13 residues long. Trimming cost V 6 bases and J 6 bases, with 15 bases left between them. The CDR3 bases are TGTGCCAGCAGCCGGCCGGAGGGGAGCGAGCAGTACTTC. This gives the protein CASSRPEGSEQYF.

The gene calls are TRBV5-4 and TRBJ2-7; D perhaps matches TRBD1 (6 bases). The germline CDR1 and CDR2 sequences are SGHNT and YYREEE (reference sequence). This CDR3 contains 14 residues. The V and J ends lost 0 bases and 2 bases respectively, with 9 bases between them. The CDR3, as DNA: TGTGCCAGCAGCTTGGAACAGGGACCCTACGAGCAGTACTTC. Residues: CASSLEQGPYEQYF.